Presented here are 20 T cell receptor beta chains from one specimen sequenced in a study of shared clonotypes between healthy human individuals. Measured with immunoSEQ multiplex PCR; TCRdb has only the in-frame clones, and not every one. Here the sample spans more than 2,000,000 clones, roughly 92% being singletons. Specimen: naive CD4+ T cells sorted from blood. As for subset: CD45RA+ positively selected. Receptor source: a man between 18 and 35 years old in good health.

For the CDR3, the DNA is TGTGCCAGCAGTCTCCCTCCCCGGACAGGGGGGAATGAGCAGTTCTTC. It is translated as CASSLPPRTGGNEQFF. The rearrangement uses TRBV27 and TRBJ2-1; 10 bases fit TRBD1. This CDR3 has 16 amino acids. After removal of 5 bases from V and 7 bases from J, the junction contained 11 bases not matched to a gene. Germline CDR1 is MNHEY and CDR2 is SMNVEV (reference sequence).

The genes are TRBV28 and TRBJ2-5, with a tentative D call TRBD1 (5 bases). The CDR3 covers 14 residues. V was trimmed by 3 bases and J by 3 bases, leaving 11 bases between them. The germline V gene has CDR1 MDHEN and CDR2 SYDVKM. CDR3 loop: CASSFWTNKETQYF. CDR3 bases: TGTGCCAGCAGTTTCTGGACAAACAAAGAGACCCAGTACTTC.

This clone was observed a handful of times. This rearrangement joins TRBV25-1 to TRBJ1-5, with D hard to call. Germline V CDR1 and CDR2: MGHDK, SYGVNS. This CDR3 comprises 15 residues. V gave up 2 bases and J gave up 7 bases, with 15 bases separating them. DNA for the CDR3: TGTGCCAGCAGTGAAAGCAGAGTATCGAACCAGCCCCAGCATTTT. Translating it yields CASSESRVSNQPQHF.

The V and J genes are TRBV25-1 and TRBJ1-1; D unresolved. V lost 1 base and J 12 bases, leaving 15 bases between the germline ends. The CDR3 is made up of 13 amino acids. Germline V gene data show CDR1 as MGHDK and CDR2 as SYGVNS. The CDR3 DNA follows: TGTGCCAGCAGTGAATTTAGAGGATCGGTGTCTTTCTTT. Translating gives CASSEFRGSVSFF. The full variable domain, in which reference TRBV25-1 and TRBJ1-1 provide the parts outside the CDR3, is EADIYQTPRYLVIGTGKKITLECSQTMGHDKMYWYQQDPGMELHLIHYSYGVNSTEKGDLSSESTVSRIRTEHFPLTLESARPSHTSQYLCASSEFRGSVSFFGQGTRLTVV.

The chain recombines TRBV9 with TRBJ2-5, with TRBD2 as a possible D gene (6 bases). The CDR3 contains 14 residues. Germline CDR1 and CDR2: SGDLS and YYNGEE. Trimming stripped 4 bases from V and 4 bases from J, with 14 bases between. The CDR3 DNA follows: TGTGCCAGCAGCACGAGCGGAGGGTTAGAGACCCAGTACTTC. This codes for CASSTSGGLETQYF.

DNA for the CDR3: TGTGCCAGCAGTTTTAGGGGCATGGACACTGAAGCTTTCTTT. Protein sequence: CASSFRGMDTEAFF. V usage is TRBV27 and J usage is TRBJ1-1; D is possibly TRBD1 (5 bases). Germline values: CDR1 MNHEY, CDR2 SMNVEV (reference sequence). The CDR3 sequence is 14 residues long. V lost 3 bases and J 3 bases, leaving 11 bases between the germline ends.

This clone has only one observation. The rearrangement uses TRBV4-3 and TRBJ2-7, with D tentatively TRBD1 (6 bases). Germline V CDR1 and CDR2: LGHNA, YSLEER. The CDR3 loop spans 14 amino acids. V was clipped by 3 bases and J by 2 bases, with 11 bases between them. The CDR3 DNA reads TGCGCCAGCAGCCATAACACAGGGACCTACGAGCAGTACTTC. This gives the protein CASSHNTGTYEQYF.

Details on this clone: Other DNA variants within this sample encode the same CDR3. V usage is TRBV6-6 and J usage is TRBJ2-7, with 7 bases matching TRBD2. This CDR3 has 13 amino acids. V lost 5 bases to trimming and J lost 2 bases; unmatched junction nucleotides: 3. Germline V gene sequence: CDR1 MNHNY, CDR2 SVGAGI (reference sequence). DNA of the CDR3: TGTGCCAGCAGTCGGGACTATGCCTACGAGCAGTACTTC. Translating it yields CASSRDYAYEQYF.

The chain couples TRBV6-1 to TRBJ1-5; the D gene is possibly TRBD1 (6 bases). The V gene lost 8 bases and the J gene lost 1 base, with 15 bases spanning the gap. The CDR3 loop spans 15 amino acids. Germline V gene data show CDR1 as MNHNS and CDR2 as SASEGT. CDR3 sequence: CASQLQGESNQPQHF. In DNA form, the CDR3 reads TGTGCCAGCCAACTACAGGGAGAGAGCAATCAGCCCCAGCATTTT.

As regards this clone: At one end, the junction sequence differs from germline, possibly due to a read error. The V call is TRBV5-4, the J call TRBJ2-1; TRBD2 matches 8 bases. Germline loops: CDR1 SGHNT, CDR2 YYREEE (reference sequence). This CDR3 is 14 amino acids long. CDR3 nucleotides: TGTGCCAGCAGCCAGAGACTAGCGACCCCGCTGTGGGTCTTC. Residues: CASSQRLATPLWVF.

The rearrangement uses TRBV5-1 and TRBJ2-2; D is perhaps TRBD1 or TRBD2 (5 bases each). The ends were cut back, 4 bases at V and 0 bases at J, with 13 bases in the middle. CDR3 length equals 16 residues. In germline, CDR1 is SGHRS, CDR2 YFSETQ. DNA for the CDR3: TGCGCCAGCAGCCTGGGGACGGTCTCGAACACCGGGGAGCTGTTTTTT. It specifies CASSLGTVSNTGELFF.

The rearrangement uses TRBV11-2 and TRBJ2-7; the D gene is possibly TRBD2 (5 bases). This CDR3 has 15 residues. In germline, CDR1 is SGHAT, CDR2 FQNNGV. With 1 base removed from V and 6 bases from J, the gap between germline ends came to 16 bases. As DNA, the CDR3 is TGTGCCAGCAGCTTAGGTCACGTCGGGGTTAGCGAGCAGTACTTC. Its translation: CASSLGHVGVSEQYF.

The count of this clone is one. V usage is TRBV10-3 and J usage is TRBJ2-2, with D possibly being TRBD1 (6 bases). The germline gives CDR1 ENHRY, CDR2 SYGVKD. The CDR3 consists of 15 residues. V was shortened by 0 bases and J by 5 bases, with 10 bases between the two germline ends. CDR3 coding DNA: TGTGCCATCAGTGAGTCAGTCAGGGGAACCGGGGAGCTGTTTTTT. It specifies CAISESVRGTGELFF.

The chain links TRBV28 to TRBJ2-7; 7 bases are a match to TRBD1. The CDR3 totals 15 residues. Germline trimming cut 7 bases from V and 6 bases from J; bases unmatched to any gene: 15. In germline, CDR1 is MDHEN, CDR2 SYDVKM. The CDR3 sequence is CASTGQAPRLAEQYF. The CDR3 coding sequence is TGTGCCAGCACCGGACAGGCCCCGCGTCTAGCCGAGCAGTACTTC.

V and J are TRBV6-6 and TRBJ1-5; no clear D. Germline V gene sequence: CDR1 MNHNY, CDR2 SVGAGI (reference sequence). The V and J ends lost 6 bases and 4 bases respectively, with 7 bases between them. The CDR3 spans 12 residues. CDR3 in amino acids: CASSALNQPQHF. DNA of the CDR3: TGTGCCAGCAGCGCCCTTAATCAGCCCCAGCATTTT.

CDR3 sequence (DNA): TGTGCCAGCAGTCCGGCCCCCTCTGGCACTGAAGCTTTCTTT. This gives the protein CASSPAPSGTEAFF. The chain joins TRBV27 to TRBJ1-1; D uncertain. Germline CDR1 is MNHEY and CDR2 is SMNVEV (reference sequence). The CDR3 sequence is 14 residues long. The V gene lost 5 bases and the J gene lost 4 bases, with 14 bases spanning the gap.

This clone was detected only once. The genes are TRBV7-6 and TRBJ1-2; D gene unclear. Per germline, CDR1 SGHVS and CDR2 FNYEAQ. The CDR3 loop spans 12 amino acids. The DNA of the CDR3 is TGTGCGACGGGAGGTGCCCAATATGGCTACACCTTC. Translating gives CATGGAQYGYTF.

The V and J genes are TRBV18 and TRBJ2-7; D ambiguous. V was cut by 4 bases and J by 3 bases, with 10 bases left in between. The CDR3 spans 13 residues. CDR1 is KGHSH, CDR2 LQKENI, per germline. This CDR3 is CASSQSSHYEQYF. CDR3 bases: TGTGCCAGCTCACAAAGTTCCCACTACGAGCAGTACTTC.

The V and J genes are TRBV5-1 and TRBJ2-1, with D unresolved. Germline V CDR1 and CDR2: SGHRS, YFSETQ. Trimming took off 0 bases at V and 11 bases at J, with 12 bases between the two ends. The length of the CDR3 is 13 residues. The CDR3 here is CASSLELDLKQFF. As DNA, the CDR3 is TGCGCCAGCAGCTTGGAACTTGATTTGAAGCAGTTCTTC.

The genes are TRBV5-6 and TRBJ1-2; TRBD1 is a possible D gene (5 bases). The CDR3 contains 16 residues. Trimming removed 4 bases at V and 6 bases at J, with 22 bases between. From germline, CDR1 is SGHDT and CDR2 YYEEEE. The CDR3 DNA reads as TGTGCCAGCAGCCCACAGACGGGGGGACCTGGTCATGGCTACACCTTC. Residues: CASSPQTGGPGHGYTF.